Following are 12 T cell receptor beta chains from one sample sequenced in a study of blood T cell repertoires in COVID-19. Clones were sequenced by immunoSEQ multiplex PCR, and TCRdb holds only the in-frame ones, with some missing. The sample includes roughly 120,000 clones, nearly 85% of them seen just once. The sequenced material came from peripheral blood. Receptors were obtained from a woman between 50 and 59 years old with acute or convalescent COVID-19.

J is TRBJ1-2 and V is TRBV28; D is possibly TRBD1 (6 bases). The V gene's germline CDR1 is MDHEN and CDR2 SYDVKM. This CDR3 has 14 amino acids. Trimming removed 4 bases from V and 2 bases from J, with 11 bases in between. The DNA of the CDR3 is TGTGCCAGCAGTTCCGGGGACATGAACTATGGCTACACCTTC. It yields the protein CASSSGDMNYGYTF.

DNA for the CDR3: TGTGCCAGTTCCGCCGGACAGCCCACTGAAGCTTTCTTT. Its translation: CASSAGQPTEAFF. The chain links TRBV19 to TRBJ1-1; a weak D match, TRBD1 (6 bases). Trimming took off 8 bases at V and 4 bases at J, with 14 bases between the two ends. The CDR3 is 13 residues long. Germline loops: CDR1 LNHDA, CDR2 SQIVND (reference sequence).

This chain connects TRBV11-3 to TRBJ2-3, with a tentative D call TRBD2 (5 bases). The germline V gene has CDR1 SGHNT and CDR2 YENEEA. The CDR3 has 14 amino acids. The V end was cut by 1 base, the J end by 2 bases, with 7 bases between. CDR3 nucleotides: TGTGCCAGCAGCTTAGGGGGAGACACAGATACGCAGTATTTT. Its translation: CASSLGGDTDTQYF. Full variable domain (outside the CDR3, taken from reference TRBV11-3 and TRBJ2-3): EAGVVQSPRYKIIEKKQPVAFWCNPISGHNTLYWYLQNLGQGPELLIRYENEEAVDDSQLPKDRFSAERLKGVDSTLKIQPAELGDSAVYLCASSLGGDTDTQYFGPGTRLTVL.

This chain links TRBV9 with TRBJ2-3; 8 positions agree with TRBD2. The CDR3 spans 16 residues. From germline, CDR1 is SGDLS and CDR2 YYNGEE. The V gene end was trimmed by 0 bases and the J gene end by 3 bases; junction bases not matched to a gene: 6. The CDR3 is CASSVAGSGATDTQYF. CDR3 DNA: TGTGCCAGCAGCGTAGCAGGTAGCGGGGCTACAGATACGCAGTATTTT.

This chain joins TRBV30 and TRBJ1-6; TRBD1 agrees at 7 bases. Losses at the gene ends were 0 bases for V and 11 bases for J; bases not matched to a gene: 4. Looked up from germline, CDR1 is GTSNPN and CDR2 is SVGIG (reference sequence). The length of the CDR3 is 13 residues. The CDR3 DNA follows: TGTGCCTGGAGTGTACAGGGGAGGACACCCCTCCACTTT. Residues: CAWSVQGRTPLHF.

The chain couples TRBV4-1 to TRBJ2-7; TRBD1 might be the D (7 bases). Per germline, CDR1 MGHRA and CDR2 YSYEKL. The CDR3 is 16 residues long. The V and J ends lost 1 base and 3 bases respectively, with 16 bases between them. CDR3: CASSQGGGGPYYEQYF. Written as DNA, the CDR3 is TGCGCCAGCAGCCAAGGAGGAGGGGGCCCCTACTACGAGCAGTACTTC.

This chain connects TRBV28 to TRBJ1-5, with a weak D call TRBD1 (6 bases). The germline V gene has CDR1 MDHEN and CDR2 SYDVKM. The CDR3 has 15 amino acids. The V end lost 11 bases, the J end lost 0 bases, and 17 bases lay between the germline ends. In nucleotides, the CDR3 is TGTGCCGGGGGGCGGGGGGCTTATAGCAATCAGCCCCAGCATTTT. Its protein is CAGGRGAYSNQPQHF.

This sequence joins TRBV5-1 and TRBJ2-1; D is perhaps TRBD1 (6 bases). CDR3 size: 15 residues. Germline V CDR1 and CDR2: SGHRS, YFSETQ. V lost 0 bases and J 1 base, leaving 8 bases between the germline ends. DNA for the CDR3: TGCGCCAGCAGCTTGGAAGGACAGTCCTACAATGAGCAGTTCTTC. This sequence encodes CASSLEGQSYNEQFF.

The V and J genes are TRBV30 and TRBJ2-1; TRBD2 agrees at 12 bases. This CDR3 has 15 residues. With 0 bases clipped from V and 5 bases from J, the junction kept 2 bases outside the gene matches. CDR1 and CDR2 (germline): GTSNPN, SVGIG (reference sequence). The CDR3 loop is CAWSVGLAGNNEQFF. Here the CDR3 DNA reads TGTGCCTGGAGTGTAGGACTAGCGGGAAACAATGAGCAGTTCTTC. Drawing the rest from reference TRBV30 and TRBJ2-1, the complete variable domain is SQTIHQWPATLVQPVGSPLSLECTVEGTSNPNLYWYRQAAGRGLQLLFYSVGIGQISSEVPQNLSASRPQDRQFILSSKKLLLSDSGFYLCAWSVGLAGNNEQFFGPGTRLTVL.

This rearrangement joins TRBV28 to TRBJ2-7; 7 bases match TRBD2. This CDR3 has 14 residues. Germline CDR1 is MDHEN and CDR2 is SYDVKM. V shed 5 bases, J shed 6 bases, and the junction held 10 bases outside the gene matches. The CDR3 DNA reads as TGTGCCAGCAGTCCAACCCTGGGGGGGGTCGAGCAGTACTTC. Translating it yields CASSPTLGGVEQYF.

This chain connects TRBV28 to TRBJ1-6, with a weak D call TRBD1 (5 bases). The germline gives CDR1 MDHEN, CDR2 SYDVKM. V lost 2 bases and J lost 10, with 15 bases in between. CDR3 length: 15 amino acids. CDR3 protein: CASSLSSPGGSPLHF. The CDR3 coding sequence is TGTGCCAGCAGTTTAAGCTCCCCCGGGGGATCACCCCTCCACTTT.

The chain combines TRBV5-1 with TRBJ1-1; D not resolved. The V gene's germline CDR1 is SGHRS and CDR2 YFSETQ. The V and J ends lost 3 bases and 1 base respectively, with 10 bases between them. This CDR3 contains 14 residues. Written as DNA, the CDR3 is TGCGCCAGCAGCTCCGGAGGGCAGAACACTGAAGCTTTCTTT. Translated: CASSSGGQNTEAFF. Drawing the rest from reference TRBV5-1 and TRBJ1-1, the complete variable domain is KAGVTQTPRYLIKTRGQQVTLSCSPISGHRSVSWYQQTPGQGLQFLFEYFSETQRNKGNFPGRFSGRQFSNSRSEMNVSTLELGDSALYLCASSSGGQNTEAFFGQGTRLTVV.